A selection of T cell receptor beta chains follows, all from one sample in a study of PD-L1 blockade in urothelial cancer. TCRdb's copy holds only in-frame clones and misses some; the assay was immunoSEQ multiplex PCR. The sample consists of 45,000 to 60,000 clones, roughly 91% of them appearing once. The material was PBMCs, obtained around atezolizumab (anti-PD-L1) treatment. The receptors were sampled from a man between 60 and 75 years old with urothelial cancer. The conserved cysteine and the conserved F or W are not part of the CDR3 here. Some rows have no size entry. The others give once, few or many, or a class for an expanded clone.

size: few; V: TRBV15; J: TRBJ2-7; CDR3: ATSRAGTSGGPYEQY
size: .; V: TRBV18; J: TRBJ2-1; CDR3: ASSRGGSQAHEQF
size: .; V: TRBV5-1; J: TRBJ1-4; CDR3: ASSLEGRSNEKLF
size: few; V: TRBV5-1; J: TRBJ1-5; CDR3: ASRAGTGANQPQH
size: .; V: TRBV4-1; J: TRBJ1-1; CDR3: ASSQVTSNTEAF
size: .; V: TRBV18; J: TRBJ2-5; CDR3: ASSLTGTGGQTPKETQY
size: .; V: TRBV7-2; J: TRBJ2-2; CDR3: ASSLVAASTGELF
size: .; V: TRBV25-1; J: TRBJ2-2; CDR3: ASSADRYTGELF
size: .; V: TRBV2; J: TRBJ1-6; CDR3: ASSWTFYNSPLH
size: .; V: TRBV28; J: TRBJ2-2; CDR3: ASSLDRVNTGELF
size: .; V: TRBV25-1; J: TRBJ1-4; CDR3: ASSEPGHTEKLF
size: .; V: TRBV10-3; J: TRBJ2-3; CDR3: AISETGPTDTQY
size: .; V: TRBV6-1; J: TRBJ2-6; CDR3: ASGRESSGANVLT
size: .; V: TRBV27; J: TRBJ1-6; CDR3: ASSLWTGGYSYNSPLH
size: .; V: TRBV5-1; J: TRBJ2-1; CDR3: ASSFGTPWVSEQF
size: .; V: TRBV5-8; J: TRBJ2-2; CDR3: ASSIRTEPNTGELF
size: .; V: TRBV27; J: TRBJ2-2; CDR3: ASSLDRVFAGELF
size: .; V: TRBV5-6; J: TRBJ2-1; CDR3: ASSLPSYNEQF
size: .; V: TRBV6-1; J: TRBJ1-2; CDR3: ASSRQGAQFGYT
size: .; V: TRBV6-5; J: TRBJ1-1; CDR3: ASSYSTGEAF
size: .; V: TRBV6-1; J: TRBJ2-7; CDR3: ASKNRGDRGGEY
size: .; V: TRBV18; J: TRBJ2-2; CDR3: ASSPTTGLNTGELF
size: .; V: TRBV5-1; J: TRBJ2-1; CDR3: ASSRGEGLVDEQF
size: .; V: TRBV5-1; J: TRBJ2-7; CDR3: ASSLGAGVGEQY
size: .; V: TRBV19; J: TRBJ1-2; CDR3: ASSMEGTGGSSYGYT
size: .; V: TRBV9; J: TRBJ2-1; CDR3: ASSVLTGGYNEQF
size: .; V: TRBV12-2; J: TRBJ2-7; CDR3: ASRSLLARLCYEQY
size: once; V: TRBV21-1; J: TRBJ1-2; CDR3: ASSKVRCPQDLIYGYT
size: few; V: TRBV29-1; J: TRBJ1-1; CDR3: SVGRNQGTEAF
size: .; V: TRBV7-6; J: TRBJ2-6; CDR3: ASSPRGVSGANVLT
size: .; V: TRBV23-1; J: TRBJ1-2; CDR3: ASSPTGVKEYGYT
size: once; V: TRBV9; J: TRBJ2-3; CDR3: ASSVMGLGTDTQY
size: .; V: TRBV5-1; J: TRBJ2-7; CDR3: ASSGSGITYEQY
size: once; V: TRBV19; J: TRBJ1-4; CDR3: ASKRSQGGNEKLF
size: .; V: TRBV12-5; J: TRBJ2-7; CDR3: ASGRNRGPYEQY
size: .; V: TRBV6-5; J: TRBJ2-3; CDR3: ASSYPAGWLDTQY
size: .; V: TRBV9; J: TRBJ1-1; CDR3: ASSVRLNTEAF
size: .; V: TRBV19; J: TRBJ2-1; CDR3: ASTSGRRDNEQF
size: .; V: TRBV9; J: TRBJ2-5; CDR3: ASSVRSRGRGSETQY
size: .; V: TRBV28; J: TRBJ1-3; CDR3: ASSLGQGGNTIY
size: .; V: TRBV7-2; J: TRBJ1-4; CDR3: ASSLAQMGTGLPKLF
size: .; V: TRBV29-1; J: TRBJ1-2; CDR3: SVELQGNNRYT
size: .; V: TRBV7-6; J: TRBJ2-5; CDR3: ASSLAPTSQETQY
size: .; V: TRBV4-3; J: TRBJ2-1; CDR3: ASSQEGSEQF
size: .; V: TRBV6-1; J: TRBJ1-5; CDR3: ASSDVPFYQH
size: .; V: TRBV10-2; J: TRBJ1-1; CDR3: ASSDPGQGRVPAF
size: .; V: TRBV10-3; J: TRBJ2-1; CDR3: AISDGGRNEQF
size: .; V: TRBV7-9; J: TRBJ2-2; CDR3: ASSTDIHTGELF
size: once; V: TRBV6-5; J: TRBJ2-7; CDR3: ASSYGQGLGYEQY
size: .; V: TRBV7-2; J: TRBJ2-7; CDR3: ASSTGTGALYEQY